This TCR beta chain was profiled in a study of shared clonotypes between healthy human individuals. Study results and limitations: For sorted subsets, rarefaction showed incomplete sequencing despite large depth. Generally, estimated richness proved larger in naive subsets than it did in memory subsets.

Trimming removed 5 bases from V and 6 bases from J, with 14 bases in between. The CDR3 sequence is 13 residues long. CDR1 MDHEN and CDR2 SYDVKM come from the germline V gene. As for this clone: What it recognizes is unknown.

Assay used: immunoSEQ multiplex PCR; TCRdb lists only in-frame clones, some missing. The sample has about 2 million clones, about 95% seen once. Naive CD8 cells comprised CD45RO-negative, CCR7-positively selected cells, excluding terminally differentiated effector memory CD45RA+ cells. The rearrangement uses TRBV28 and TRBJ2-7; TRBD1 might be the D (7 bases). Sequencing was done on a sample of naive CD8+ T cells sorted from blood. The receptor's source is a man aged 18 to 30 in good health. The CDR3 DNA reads TGTGCCAGCAGTCTGGGGCGGGACAGCGAGCAGTACTTC. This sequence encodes CASSLGRDSEQYF.